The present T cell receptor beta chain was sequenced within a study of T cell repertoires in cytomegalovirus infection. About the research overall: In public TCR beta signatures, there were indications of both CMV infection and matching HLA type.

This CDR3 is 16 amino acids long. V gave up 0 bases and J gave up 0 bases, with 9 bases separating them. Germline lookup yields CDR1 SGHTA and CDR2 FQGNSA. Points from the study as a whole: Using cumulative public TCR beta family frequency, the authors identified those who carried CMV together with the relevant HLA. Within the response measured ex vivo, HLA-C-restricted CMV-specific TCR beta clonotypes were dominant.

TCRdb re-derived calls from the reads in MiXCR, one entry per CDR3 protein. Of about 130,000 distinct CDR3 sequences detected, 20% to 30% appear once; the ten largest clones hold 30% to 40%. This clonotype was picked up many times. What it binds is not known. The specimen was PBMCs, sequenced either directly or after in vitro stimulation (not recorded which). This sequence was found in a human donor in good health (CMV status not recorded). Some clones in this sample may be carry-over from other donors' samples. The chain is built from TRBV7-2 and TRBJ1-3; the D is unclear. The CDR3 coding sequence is TGTGCCAGCAGCTTAGCCCCAACGGGCTCTGGAAACACCATATATTTT. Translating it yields CASSLAPTGSGNTIYF.